This T cell receptor beta chain is drawn from a study of post-analysis software for immune sequencing data. Overall study: The patients showed relapsing-remitting, secondary progressive and progressive-relapsing multiple sclerosis courses. Study-wide findings and caveats: For normalized Chao1 diversity, multiple sclerosis patients scored significantly lower than controls did. Samples made in the same batch grouped tightly together by F measure. Five TRBV segments, including TRBV5-6, TRBV5-1 and TRBV20-1, were more frequent in patients than controls.

Carried by the TCR beta cDNA libraries were unique molecular identifiers. Input populations of 1 to 10 million T cells gave rise to some 500,000 cDNA molecules. TCRdb reprocessed the PCR reads via MiXCR and lists one record per CDR3 protein. The table has hundreds of thousands of distinct CDR3 sequences, around 44% seen once. Germline CDR1 and CDR2: SGHTA and FQGNSA. This CDR3 has 14 residues. V was clipped by 2 bases and J by 2 bases, with 9 bases between them. This clonotype was detected only a few times. Its antigen is currently unknown. The receptor was isolated from a girl aged 5-17 years with multiple sclerosis. Sequences were obtained from blood. The chain combines TRBV7-2 with TRBJ2-5; no definite D call. CDR3 DNA sequence: TGTGCCAGCAGCTTATTTGTGGTTCAAGAGACCCAGTACTTC. This gives the protein CASSLFVVQETQYF.